This T cell receptor beta chain comes out of a study of blood T cell repertoires in COVID-19. About the research overall: The United States, Italy and Spain were the sources of the acute and convalescent COVID-19 samples. From T cells, B-cell-depleted T cells, or PBMCs came the material, which was cDNA or gDNA.

Original handling: Reference gene primer amplification gave estimated nucleated cell counts. Method: immunoSEQ multiplex PCR; TCRdb's copy keeps in-frame clones and lacks some. V and J calls and clone size are those listed in that table; D and trimming were worked out from the DNA. The profile shows about 59,000 clones, 70% to 85% of them singletons. This clone was observed a few times. Germline CDR1 and CDR2: SGDLS and YYNGEE. The CDR3 has 15 residues. Trimming shortened V by 1 base and J by 0 bases, and 10 bases separated the two germline ends. The source of this sequence is a man aged 55 to 70 with acute or convalescent COVID-19. The chain joins TRBV9 to TRBJ1-1; perhaps TRBD1 as D (5 bases). Material for sequencing was peripheral blood. In DNA form, the CDR3 reads TGTGCCAGCAGCGTACGGCCAGGGATGAACACTGAAGCTTTCTTT. Protein: CASSVRPGMNTEAFF.